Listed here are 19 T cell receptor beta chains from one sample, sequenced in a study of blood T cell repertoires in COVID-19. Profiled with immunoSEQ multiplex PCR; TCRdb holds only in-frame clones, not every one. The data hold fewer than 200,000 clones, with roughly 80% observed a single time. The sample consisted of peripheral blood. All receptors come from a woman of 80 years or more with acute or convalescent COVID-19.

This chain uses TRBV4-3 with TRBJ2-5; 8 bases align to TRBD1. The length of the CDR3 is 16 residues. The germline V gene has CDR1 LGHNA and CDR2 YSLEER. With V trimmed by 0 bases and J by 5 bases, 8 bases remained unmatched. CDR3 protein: CASSQDGQGLRETQYF. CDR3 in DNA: TGCGCCAGCAGCCAAGATGGACAGGGATTACGGGAGACCCAGTACTTC.

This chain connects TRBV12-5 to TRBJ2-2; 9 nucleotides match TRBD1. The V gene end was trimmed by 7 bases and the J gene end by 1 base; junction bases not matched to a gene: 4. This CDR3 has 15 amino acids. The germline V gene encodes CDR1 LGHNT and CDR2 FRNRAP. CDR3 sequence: CASAPGQGNTGELFF. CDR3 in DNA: TGTGCTAGTGCACCGGGACAGGGGAACACCGGGGAGCTGTTTTTT.

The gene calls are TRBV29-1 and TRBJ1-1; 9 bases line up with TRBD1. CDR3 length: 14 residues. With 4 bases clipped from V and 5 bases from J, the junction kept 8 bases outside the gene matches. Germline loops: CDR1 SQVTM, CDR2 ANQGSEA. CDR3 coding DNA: TGCAGCGTTGCGATACAGGGGGCAAGGACTGAAGCTTTCTTT. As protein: CSVAIQGARTEAFF.

CDR3 nucleotides: TGTGCCAGCAGTGCCCAAGGGACAGTAGCGGATACGCAGTATTTT. Residues: CASSAQGTVADTQYF. V gene TRBV27 combines with J gene TRBJ2-3; 7 nucleotides line up with TRBD1. J lost 6 bases, V lost 5 bases, and 11 bases had no gene match. The germline V gene encodes CDR1 MNHEY and CDR2 SMNVEV (reference sequence). This CDR3 is 15 amino acids long.

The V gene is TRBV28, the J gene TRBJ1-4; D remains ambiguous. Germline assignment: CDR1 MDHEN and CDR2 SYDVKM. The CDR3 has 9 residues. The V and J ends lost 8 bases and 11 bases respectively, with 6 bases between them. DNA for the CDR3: TGTGCCAGCCTGCGGAAACTGTTTTTT. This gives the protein CASLRKLFF. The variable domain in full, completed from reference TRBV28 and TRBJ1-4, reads DVKVTQSSRYLVKRTGEKVFLECVQDMDHENMFWYRQDPGLGLRLIYFSYDVKMKEKGDIPEGYSVSREKKERFSLILESASTNQTSMYLCASLRKLFFGSGTQLSVL.

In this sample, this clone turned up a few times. The CDR3 sequence is CASNNIWAGYGYGYTF. As DNA, the CDR3 is TGTGCCAGCAATAATATCTGGGCAGGGTATGGCTATGGCTACACCTTC. The chain links TRBV28 to TRBJ1-2; TRBD1 is a possible D gene (5 bases). This CDR3 contains 16 residues. V gave up 7 bases and J gave up 4 bases, with 22 bases separating them. Germline CDR1 is MDHEN and CDR2 is SYDVKM.

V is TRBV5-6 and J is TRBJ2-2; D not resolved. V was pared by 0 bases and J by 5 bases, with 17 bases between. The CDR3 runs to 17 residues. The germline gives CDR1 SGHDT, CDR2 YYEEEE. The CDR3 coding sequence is TGTGCCAGCAGCTTGGGAGTCTCCGGGTTTGGAACCGGGGAGCTGTTTTTT. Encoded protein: CASSLGVSGFGTGELFF. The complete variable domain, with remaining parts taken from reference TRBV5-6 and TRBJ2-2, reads DAGVTQSPTHLIKTRGQQVTLRCSPKSGHDTVSWYQQALGQGPQFIFQYYEEEERQRGNFPDRFSGHQFPNYSSELNVNALLLGDSALYLCASSLGVSGFGTGELFFGEGSRLTVL.

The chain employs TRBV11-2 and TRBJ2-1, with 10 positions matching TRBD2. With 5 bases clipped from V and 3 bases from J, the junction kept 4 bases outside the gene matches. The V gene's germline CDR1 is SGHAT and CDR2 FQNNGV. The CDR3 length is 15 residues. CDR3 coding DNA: TGTGCCAGCAGCAAGGGACTAGCGTTCTACAATGAGCAGTTCTTC. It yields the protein CASSKGLAFYNEQFF.

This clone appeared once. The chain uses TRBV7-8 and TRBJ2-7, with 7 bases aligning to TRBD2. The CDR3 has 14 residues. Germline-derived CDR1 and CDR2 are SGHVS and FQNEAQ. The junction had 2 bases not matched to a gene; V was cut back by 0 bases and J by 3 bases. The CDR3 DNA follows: TGTGCCAGCAGCTTAGCGGGGGGGGACTACGAGCAGTACTTC. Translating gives CASSLAGGDYEQYF.

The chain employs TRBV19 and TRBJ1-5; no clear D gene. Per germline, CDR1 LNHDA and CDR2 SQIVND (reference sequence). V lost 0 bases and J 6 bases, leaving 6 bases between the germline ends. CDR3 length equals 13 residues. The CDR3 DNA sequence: TGTGCCAGTAGTATAGATCTAGGTCAGCCCCAGCATTTT. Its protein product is CASSIDLGQPQHF.

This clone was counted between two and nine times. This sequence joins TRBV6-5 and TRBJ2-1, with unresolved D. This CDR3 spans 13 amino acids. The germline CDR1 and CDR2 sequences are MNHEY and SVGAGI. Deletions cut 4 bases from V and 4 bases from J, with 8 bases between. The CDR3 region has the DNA TGTGCCAGCAGTTCCAGGCTTTACAATGAGCAGTTCTTC. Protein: CASSSRLYNEQFF.

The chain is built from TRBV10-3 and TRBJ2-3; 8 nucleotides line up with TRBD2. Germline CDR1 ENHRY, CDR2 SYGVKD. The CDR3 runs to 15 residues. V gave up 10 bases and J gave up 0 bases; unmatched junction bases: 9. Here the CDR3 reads CATLGVAGSTDTQYF. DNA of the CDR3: TGTGCCACCCTGGGAGTAGCGGGGAGCACAGATACGCAGTATTTT.

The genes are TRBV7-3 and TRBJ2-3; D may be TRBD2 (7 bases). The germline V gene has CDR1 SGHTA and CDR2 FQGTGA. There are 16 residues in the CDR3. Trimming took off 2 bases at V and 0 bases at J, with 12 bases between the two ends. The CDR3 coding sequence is TGTGCCAGCAGCTTATCGCGGGGGCCAAGCACAGATACGCAGTATTTT. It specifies CASSLSRGPSTDTQYF.

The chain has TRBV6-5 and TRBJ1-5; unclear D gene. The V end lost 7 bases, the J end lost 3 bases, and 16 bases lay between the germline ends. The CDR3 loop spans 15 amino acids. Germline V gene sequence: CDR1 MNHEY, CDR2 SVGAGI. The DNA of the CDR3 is TGTGCCAGCAAGGTCCGGGAGAAGTACAATCAGCCCCAGCATTTT. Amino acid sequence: CASKVREKYNQPQHF.

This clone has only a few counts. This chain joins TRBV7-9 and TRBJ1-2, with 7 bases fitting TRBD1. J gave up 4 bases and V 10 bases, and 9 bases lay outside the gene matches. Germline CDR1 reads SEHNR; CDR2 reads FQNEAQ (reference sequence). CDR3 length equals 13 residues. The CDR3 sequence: CATAGGRGYGYTF. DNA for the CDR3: TGTGCCACCGCAGGGGGGCGAGGCTATGGCTACACCTTC.

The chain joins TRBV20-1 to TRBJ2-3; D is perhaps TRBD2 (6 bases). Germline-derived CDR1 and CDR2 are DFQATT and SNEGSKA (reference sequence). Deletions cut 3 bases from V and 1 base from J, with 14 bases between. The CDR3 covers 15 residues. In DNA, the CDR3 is TGCAGTGCTAGTCTACTAGCCTCGGGCACAGATACGCAGTATTTT. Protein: CSASLLASGTDTQYF.

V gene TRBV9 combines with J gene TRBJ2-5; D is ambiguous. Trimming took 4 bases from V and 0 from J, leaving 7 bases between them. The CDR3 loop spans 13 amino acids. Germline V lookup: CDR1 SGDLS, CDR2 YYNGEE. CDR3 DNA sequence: TGTGCCAGCAGCTCCCCGTACCAAGAGACCCAGTACTTC. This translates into CASSSPYQETQYF.

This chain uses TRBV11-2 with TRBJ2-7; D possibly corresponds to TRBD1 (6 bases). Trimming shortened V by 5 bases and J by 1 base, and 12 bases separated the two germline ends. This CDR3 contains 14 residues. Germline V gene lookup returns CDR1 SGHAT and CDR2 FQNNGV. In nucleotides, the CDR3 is TGTGCCAGCAGCAGGGGGTTAGGGTCCTACGAGCAGTACTTC. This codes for CASSRGLGSYEQYF.

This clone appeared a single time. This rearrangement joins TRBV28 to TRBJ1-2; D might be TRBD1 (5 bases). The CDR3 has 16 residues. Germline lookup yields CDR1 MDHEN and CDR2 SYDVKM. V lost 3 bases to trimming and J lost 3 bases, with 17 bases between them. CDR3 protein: CASSFQEGEGYYGYTF. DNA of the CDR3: TGTGCCAGCAGTTTTCAGGAAGGGGAGGGGTACTATGGCTACACCTTC.